The rows below give T cell receptor beta chains drawn from one sample of a study of cytomegalovirus exposure and HLA in healthy donors. Here immunoSEQ multiplex PCR was the method, and the copy in TCRdb shows in-frame clones only, minus some. The data contain 45,000 to 65,000 clones, 82% of them singletons. The sequenced sample was PBMCs. These receptors were taken from a woman younger than 30 in good health and CMV-seronegative. The CDR3 runs from the conserved cysteine through the conserved F or W. D genes are given only for firm matches. Clone size is not always given. Where it is, it says once, few, many or a class for expanded clones.

.	TRBV6-5	TRBD1	TRBJ2-2	TGTGCCAGCAACAGGGGAGTAGACACCGGGGAGCTGTTTTTT	CASNRGVDTGELFF
.	TRBV5-1	.	TRBJ2-6	TGCGCCAGCAGGCCAGAGGTGGCTGGGGCCAACGTCCTGACTTTC	CASRPEVAGANVLTF
.	TRBV27	TRBD1	TRBJ2-5	TGTGCCAGCAGTTCATTAGACAGGGGAAGCGATGAGACCCAGTACTTC	CASSSLDRGSDETQYF
.	TRBV10-3	.	TRBJ1-5	TGTGCCATCAGTGAGTCGTGGGGGGAGGGGGTGAGGCCCCAGCATTTT	CAISESWGEGVRPQHF
.	TRBV29-1	TRBD1	TRBJ1-6	TGCAGCGTCGGGACAGGGGGTAATTCACCCCTCCACTTT	CSVGTGGNSPLHF
once	TRBV27	.	TRBJ2-2	TGTGCCAGCATCACAGGGTCCGGGGAGCTGTTTTTT	CASITGSGELFF
.	TRBV19	TRBD1	TRBJ2-4	TGTGCCAGTAGTATCACCCCCCCGACAGGGGGGGTAGCCAAAAACAGTCAGTACTTC	CASSITPPTGGVAKNSQYF
.	TRBV19	.	TRBJ1-1	TGTGCCAGTAGTAGGACTTGGGGGCTGAACACTGAAGCTTTCTTT	CASSRTWGLNTEAFF
.	TRBV5-4	.	TRBJ2-5	TGTGCCAGCAGGCGCGGCGCGGACTACCAAGAGACCCAGTACTTC	CASRRGADYQETQYF
.	TRBV2	.	TRBJ1-2	TGTGCCAGCAGTACCGACGGCCCGAGGAAGGACTATGGCTACACCTTC	CASSTDGPRKDYGYTF
.	TRBV7-6	TRBD1	TRBJ2-7	TGTGCCAGCAGCTTAGCGGGGACAGGGGTCCACGAGCAGTACTTC	CASSLAGTGVHEQYF